Below are 29 T cell receptor beta chains sequenced from a single sample in a study of OX40 agonist ivuxolimab in advanced cancers. Measured with immunoSEQ multiplex PCR; TCRdb has only the in-frame clones, and not every one. The sample yields tens of thousands of clones, roughly 80% seen once. Material: CD4+ or CD8+ T cells sorted from blood, obtained in a trial of the OX40 agonist ivuxolimab. These receptors all stem from an adult with an advanced solid tumor such as melanoma, head and neck, liver or kidney cancer.

The V gene is TRBV7-2, the J gene TRBJ1-2; the match to TRBD1 covers 9 bases. The V segment lost 0 bases and the J segment 5 bases; nucleotides outside the gene matches: 4. Germline CDR1 is SGHTA and CDR2 is FQGNSA. This CDR3 has 15 residues. This CDR3 is CASSLARQGVYGYTF. CDR3 DNA: TGTGCCAGCAGCTTAGCGCGACAGGGGGTGTATGGCTACACCTTC. Variable domain in full (rest from reference TRBV7-2 and TRBJ1-2): GAGVSQSPSNKVTEKGKDVELRCDPISGHTALYWYRQSLGQGLEFLIYFQGNSAPDKSGLPSDRFSAERTGGSVSTLTIQRTQQEDSAVYLCASSLARQGVYGYTFGSGTRLTVV.

V and J are TRBV16 and TRBJ1-1; D possibly corresponds to TRBD1 (6 bases). The CDR3 consists of 13 residues. Between the trimmed V and J ends, which lost 5 bases and 8 bases, there was a span of 15 bases. Germline CDR1 is KGHSY and CDR2 is FQNENV. CDR3: CASSIRQAVEAFF. DNA for the CDR3: TGTGCCAGCAGCATTAGACAGGCGGTGGAAGCTTTCTTT.

The V call is TRBV14, the J call TRBJ2-4, with a weak D call TRBD2 (6 bases). Trimming cost V 1 base and J 1 base, with 14 bases left between them. CDR1 is SGHDN and CDR2 is FVKESK in the germline V gene. The CDR3 is made up of 17 amino acids. The CDR3 coding sequence is TGTGCCAGCAGCCAAGGGGAGTCAGGGAGGGCCAAAAACATTCAGTACTTC. As protein: CASSQGESGRAKNIQYF.

The CDR3 coding sequence is TGTGCCACCAGCCCTGCGGAGGGGTCCTACAATGAGCAGTTCTTC. Protein product: CATSPAEGSYNEQFF. The chain recombines TRBV15 with TRBJ2-1; D may be TRBD2 (6 bases). V dropped 5 bases and J dropped 1 base, with 12 bases sitting between them. This CDR3 region has 15 residues. Germline CDR1 reads LNHNV; CDR2 reads YYDKDF (reference sequence).

The genes are TRBV4-1 and TRBJ1-1; D is ambiguous. Trimming pared 1 base from V and 0 bases from J, leaving 6 bases between. Germline CDR1 is MGHRA and CDR2 is YSYEKL. The CDR3 has 14 residues. The CDR3 sequence is CASSQARVNTEAFF. DNA for the CDR3: TGCGCCAGCAGCCAAGCGCGGGTGAACACTGAAGCTTTCTTT.

The rearrangement uses TRBV6-5 and TRBJ2-5; 7 nucleotides line up with TRBD1. Near its end, the DNA agrees better with TRBJ2-7, so the J call may be wrong. This CDR3 contains 14 residues. Germline CDR1 reads MNHEY; CDR2 reads SVGAGI. CDR3 residues: CASSSSGQPYEQYF. CDR3 in DNA: TGTGCCAGCAGTTCCTCGGGACAGCCCTACGAGCAGTACTTC.

In nucleotides, the CDR3 is TGCGCCAGCAGCTTGGATGGGCAGCCGAACACTGAAGCTTTCTTT. It encodes CASSLDGQPNTEAFF. The genes are TRBV5-1 and TRBJ1-1; D unclear. The CDR3 length is 15 residues. V gave up 0 bases and J gave up 1 base, with 10 bases separating them. The V gene's germline CDR1 is SGHRS and CDR2 YFSETQ.

The rearrangement uses TRBV18 and TRBJ1-1, with 8 bases aligning to TRBD1. Germline V CDR1 and CDR2: KGHSH, LQKENI. V trimming: 2 bases; J trimming: 1 base; junction bases outside the gene matches: 6. The CDR3 covers 16 residues. The CDR3 is CASSPSGQGQNTEAFF. For the CDR3, the DNA is TGTGCCAGCTCACCATCAGGACAGGGACAGAACACTGAAGCTTTCTTT.

The rearrangement uses TRBV9 and TRBJ1-1; a weak D match, TRBD1 (5 bases). Between the trimmed V and J ends, which lost 2 bases and 8 bases, there was a span of 19 bases. Germline CDR1 and CDR2: SGDLS and YYNGEE. The CDR3 has 15 residues. The CDR3 is CASSVNGGDLSEAFF. DNA of the CDR3: TGTGCCAGCAGCGTCAACGGGGGGGACCTAAGCGAAGCTTTCTTT.

The J gene is TRBJ1-2, the V gene TRBV5-4, with D possibly TRBD1 on 5 matching bases. CDR3 size: 14 residues. Germline assignment: CDR1 SGHNT and CDR2 YYREEE (reference sequence). With 2 bases removed from V and 3 bases from J, the gap between germline ends came to 11 bases. CDR3 DNA sequence: TGTGCCAGCAGCTTTGGGGGGGACGACTATGGCTACACCTTC. This codes for CASSFGGDDYGYTF.

This clone was seen a handful of times. The chain recombines TRBV6-5 with TRBJ1-5, with no clear D. Deletions cut 5 bases from V and 4 bases from J, with 15 bases between. Germline assignment: CDR1 MNHEY and CDR2 SVGAGI. The CDR3 runs 15 residues. The CDR3 spells CASSTTSSKNQPQHF. The CDR3 DNA sequence: TGTGCCAGCAGTACGACCTCTTCGAAAAATCAGCCCCAGCATTTT.

The chain is built from TRBV9 and TRBJ1-1; no definite D call. CDR1 is SGDLS, CDR2 YYNGEE, per germline. The CDR3 is 14 residues long. V was cut by 1 base and J by 1 base, with 8 bases left in between. The CDR3, as DNA: TGTGCCAGCAGCGTATCGGTAGGGAACACTGAAGCTTTCTTT. It encodes CASSVSVGNTEAFF.

The chain uses TRBV6-5 and TRBJ2-5; 9 bases map to TRBD1. The CDR3 is made up of 14 amino acids. J was trimmed by 5 bases and V by 5 bases; bases with no gene match: 6. Per germline, CDR1 MNHEY and CDR2 SVGAGI. The CDR3 sequence: CASSPQGAGETQYF. DNA for the CDR3: TGTGCCAGCAGTCCACAGGGGGCAGGGGAGACCCAGTACTTC.

This chain joins TRBV5-1 and TRBJ2-3; 9 bases line up with TRBD1. Looked up from germline, CDR1 is SGHRS and CDR2 is YFSETQ. The CDR3 spans 14 residues. The trim removed 5 bases at V and 3 bases at J, leaving 4 bases unmatched. CDR3 sequence: CASRQGQGTDTQYF. The CDR3, as DNA: TGCGCCAGCAGACAAGGACAGGGGACAGATACGCAGTATTTT.

This clone has a handful of counts. The chain uses TRBV7-8 and TRBJ1-3, with no clear D. The CDR3 runs 14 residues. V lost 0 bases and J 3 bases, leaving 6 bases between the germline ends. Germline-derived CDR1 and CDR2 are SGHVS and FQNEAQ. The CDR3 here is CASSLASVGNTIYF. The CDR3 DNA follows: TGTGCCAGCAGCTTAGCGTCAGTTGGAAACACCATATATTTT.

The rearrangement joins TRBV29-1 to TRBJ2-2; 10 positions match TRBD1. The germline V gene has CDR1 SQVTM and CDR2 ANQGSEA. With V trimmed by 4 bases and J by 3 bases, 5 bases remained unmatched. This CDR3 comprises 15 residues. In DNA form, the CDR3 reads TGCAGCGTTGTAGGGACAGGGGAGGACACCGGGGAGCTGTTTTTT. Amino acids: CSVVGTGEDTGELFF.

The V gene is TRBV5-5, the J gene TRBJ1-4; unclear D gene. Trimming cost V 7 bases and J 8 bases, with 15 bases left between them. The germline V gene encodes CDR1 SGHKS and CDR2 YYEKEE (reference sequence). This CDR3 has 13 residues. CDR3 sequence reads: CASCLYPLEKLFF. In DNA form, the CDR3 reads TGTGCCAGCTGCCTATACCCCCTGGAAAAACTGTTTTTT.

The chain joins TRBV11-2 to TRBJ1-2; D not resolved. The CDR3 is made up of 13 amino acids. The V gene lost 5 bases and the J gene lost 2 bases, with 9 bases spanning the gap. Germline CDR1 SGHAT, CDR2 FQNNGV. Here the CDR3 reads CASSRLMNYGYTF. CDR3 nucleotide sequence: TGTGCCAGCAGCCGACTGATGAACTATGGCTACACCTTC. Full variable domain (rest looked up from reference TRBV11-2 and TRBJ1-2): EAGVAQSPRYKIIEKRQSVAFWCNPISGHATLYWYQQILGQGPKLLIQFQNNGVVDDSQLPKDRFSAERLKGVDSTLKIQPAKLEDSAVYLCASSRLMNYGYTFGSGTRLTVV.

The sample holds a few counts of this clone. The gene calls are TRBV5-5 and TRBJ1-5, with D possibly TRBD1 on 6 matching bases. CDR3 size: 19 residues. Deletions cut 1 base from V and 0 bases from J, with 20 bases between. Germline V gene lookup returns CDR1 SGHKS and CDR2 YYEKEE (reference sequence). The CDR3 DNA is TGTGCCAGCAGCTTGAACGCAAATCCAACAGGGTATAGCAATCAGCCCCAGCATTTT. Translated, it gives CASSLNANPTGYSNQPQHF.

This chain's CDR3 is CASRSWGGDSPLHF. The CDR3 DNA is TGTGCCAGCCGGTCATGGGGTGGAGATTCACCCCTCCACTTT. The chain is built from TRBV19 and TRBJ1-6; D remains unclear. The V gene's germline CDR1 is LNHDA and CDR2 SQIVND (reference sequence). The CDR3 contains 14 residues. V dropped 9 bases and J dropped 8 bases, with 17 bases sitting between them.

The chain is built from TRBV4-2 and TRBJ1-1; the match to TRBD1 covers 7 bases. Germline CDR1 LGHNA, CDR2 YNFKEQ. The CDR3 consists of 13 residues. After removal of 4 bases from V and 6 bases from J, the junction contained 5 bases not matched to a gene. The CDR3 DNA follows: TGTGCCAGCAGCCGCACAGGGGATGCTGAAGCTTTCTTT. Encoded protein: CASSRTGDAEAFF.

The chain has TRBV6-6 and TRBJ1-1; 9 nucleotides match TRBD1. With V trimmed by 6 bases and J by 1 base, 9 bases remained unmatched. Germline V gene data show CDR1 as MNHNY and CDR2 as SVGAGI (reference sequence). The CDR3 spans 16 residues. CDR3 protein: CASSEPGTGTNTEAFF. CDR3 coding DNA: TGTGCCAGCAGCGAGCCCGGGACAGGGACGAACACTGAAGCTTTCTTT.

The chain combines TRBV6-1 with TRBJ2-7; D unresolved. The CDR3 is made up of 15 amino acids. Germline values: CDR1 MNHNS, CDR2 SASEGT. V shed 6 bases and J shed 0 bases, with 15 bases lying between them. The DNA for the CDR3 is TGTGCCAGCAGACCATACTCGGCCAGCTCCTACGAGCAGTACTTC. This sequence encodes CASRPYSASSYEQYF.

This clone was seen a single time. The V gene is TRBV9, the J gene TRBJ2-7; 10 bases are a match to TRBD1. Trimming cost V 3 bases and J 6 bases; bases outside gene matches: 6. CDR1 and CDR2 from the germline V gene are SGDLS and YYNGEE. This CDR3 spans 14 amino acids. The CDR3 sequence is CASSDPGQGFEQYF. The CDR3 DNA follows: TGTGCCAGCAGCGACCCGGGACAGGGGTTCGAGCAGTACTTC.

This chain connects TRBV6-1 to TRBJ1-2; D gene unclear. The germline gives CDR1 MNHNS, CDR2 SASEGT. Trimming removed 2 bases at V and 4 bases at J, with 14 bases between. This CDR3 has 15 residues. As DNA, the CDR3 is TGTGCCAGCAGTGAATCGGCAGCAGCGGGCTATGGCTACACCTTC. Translating gives CASSESAAAGYGYTF.

The chain is built from TRBV7-2 and TRBJ1-1; D is undetermined. Germline CDR1 SGHTA, CDR2 FQGNSA. The CDR3 covers 15 residues. V lost 5 bases to trimming and J lost 3 bases, with 16 bases between them. CDR3 amino acids: CASSPGRGRDTEAFF. The CDR3 DNA follows: TGTGCCAGCAGCCCTGGGCGGGGTCGCGACACTGAAGCTTTCTTT. Full variable domain (outside the CDR3, taken from reference TRBV7-2 and TRBJ1-1): GAGVSQSPSNKVTEKGKDVELRCDPISGHTALYWYRQSLGQGLEFLIYFQGNSAPDKSGLPSDRFSAERTGGSVSTLTIQRTQQEDSAVYLCASSPGRGRDTEAFFGQGTRLTVV.

A single count supports this clone. J is TRBJ2-2 and V is TRBV4-2, with 8 positions matching TRBD2. After removal of 0 bases from V and 2 bases from J, the junction contained 5 bases not matched to a gene. Germline V gene data show CDR1 as LGHNA and CDR2 as YNFKEQ. This CDR3 is built from 17 residues. CDR3 nucleotides: TGTGCCAGCAGCCAAGATGGTGCGGGGGGTAACACCGGGGAGCTGTTTTTT. Its translation is CASSQDGAGGNTGELFF.

The chain couples TRBV19 to TRBJ1-2, with 8 bases matching TRBD1. Germline CDR1 reads LNHDA; CDR2 reads SQIVND (reference sequence). The CDR3 is made up of 13 amino acids. V shed 6 bases and J 8 bases; nucleotides not matched to a gene: 8. The CDR3 loop reads CASSQDREWGYTF. In DNA, the CDR3 is TGTGCCAGTAGCCAGGACAGGGAGTGGGGCTACACCTTC.

As DNA, the CDR3 is TGTGCCAGCAGCCCCCTGGGGACAGTGAGCAATCAGCCCCAGCATTTT. Translated: CASSPLGTVSNQPQHF. The chain links TRBV7-2 to TRBJ1-5; 7 nucleotides line up with TRBD1. Germline V gene sequence: CDR1 SGHTA, CDR2 FQGNSA. V dropped 5 bases and J dropped 1; count of bases not matched to a gene: 8. The CDR3 contains 16 residues. The full variable domain, rest sourced from reference TRBV7-2 and TRBJ1-5, is GAGVSQSPSNKVTEKGKDVELRCDPISGHTALYWYRQSLGQGLEFLIYFQGNSAPDKSGLPSDRFSAERTGGSVSTLTIQRTQQEDSAVYLCASSPLGTVSNQPQHFGDGTRLSIL.